This TCR beta chain was retrieved from a study of identical twins. V was shortened by 0 bases and J by 13 bases, with 10 bases between the two germline ends. Per germline, CDR1 LGHDT and CDR2 YNNKEL (reference sequence). The CDR3 runs to 12 residues. There are many counts of this clonotype. The target antigen is unknown. Notes on the study in general: Abundant beta clonotypes from cord blood had fewer insertions, unlike memory repertoires, which showed none.

There were only healthy Caucasians among the donors. TCRdb recomputed calls from the 5' RACE reads with MiXCR, one row per CDR3 protein. This table has around 470,000 distinct CDR3 sequences, approximately 15% appearing once. These records were also assigned to another study, of yellow fever vaccine responses in identical twins.

This sequence originates from a woman aged 18-29 years in good health. This chain links TRBV3-1 with TRBJ2-1; maybe TRBD2 (6 bases). The specimen sequenced was CD4+ T cells sorted from blood. CDR3 residues: CASSQDGGEQFF. The CDR3 bases are TGTGCCAGCAGCCAAGACGGAGGGGAACAGTTCTTC.